This TCR beta chain was retrieved from a study of blood T cell repertoires in COVID-19. For the study at large: Nucleic acid was either cDNA or gDNA, and it came from T cells, B-cell-depleted T cells, or PBMCs.

CDR3 length: 15 residues. CDR1 and CDR2 (germline): LGHNA, YNFKEQ. V shed 1 base and J 6 bases; nucleotides not matched to a gene: 5. The data were produced by immunoSEQ multiplex PCR, yet TCRdb's version contains in-frame clones alone and is incomplete. This table has 30,000 to 45,000 clones, 80% to 90% appearing once. The rearrangement links TRBV4-2 to TRBJ2-3; 9 bases agree with TRBD2. This receptor was taken from a human donor in a cohort sampled during active COVID-19. Sequencing was done on a sample of peripheral blood. This chain's CDR3 is CASSQGGTSLDTQYF. Written as DNA, the CDR3 is TGTGCCAGCAGCCAAGGTGGGACTAGCCTCGATACGCAGTATTTT.